This T cell receptor (beta chain) stems from a study of Graves' ophthalmopathy and Graves' hyperthyroidism. RNA transcripts were the template, and TCR beta CDR3 regions were amplified from them. The authors performed first-round RT-PCR with HTBI primers and then a second-round multiplex PCR. Each CDR3 protein is one row after TCRdb ran MiXCR on the multiplex PCR reads. In the table there are about 550,000 distinct CDR3 sequences, less than 40% of which are singletons. Concerning this clonotype: As yet, its antigen is unknown. Since the CDR3 does not end with the conserved phenylalanine or tryptophan, this likely comes from a read error.

V was pared by 4 bases and J by 0 bases, with 6 bases of the junction left unmatched. The CDR3 is 15 amino acids. Germline loops: CDR1 SGHNT, CDR2 YYREEE (reference sequence). Thyroid ultrasound, orbital computed tomography, TRAb, serum thyroxine and clinical symptoms formed the basis of diagnosis. Study-wide points: This model predicted ophthalmopathy progression (sensitivity around 71%, specificity 72% to 80%).

The sequencing sample was made of peripheral blood or thyroid tissue (not recorded which). This TCR derives from an adult man with Graves' hyperthyroidism. J is TRBJ1-1 and V is TRBV5-4; 7 positions agree with TRBD1. For the CDR3, the DNA is TGTGCCAGCAGCCGGTCAGGGGGTATGAACACTGAAGCTTTCCTT. Translating it yields CASSRSGGMNTEAFL.